This T cell receptor (beta chain) emerged from a study of T cells expressing NK-cell markers. Study-level background: Among the eight sequenced donors, seven tested HCMV-seropositive and one tested seronegative.

The CDR3 covers 14 residues. CDR1 is DFQATT and CDR2 is SNEGSKA in the germline V gene (reference sequence). TCRdb reanalyzed the 5' RACE reads, giving one entry per CDR3 protein sequence and no DNA. Recorded for this sample: 200,000 to 300,000 distinct CDR3 sequences. The sequencing input was blood T cells: a sorted CD56 or NKG2C T cell subset, CD4+ or CD8+ T cells, or bulk PBMC T cells (not recorded which). V and J are TRBV20-1 and TRBJ2-5; TCRdb reports TRBD1, a call that lacks DNA to check it against. The clonotype originates from a man aged 18-30 years in good health. The CDR3 region is CSALDSRIQETQYF.